The TCR beta chain described here comes from a study of OX40 agonist ivuxolimab in advanced cancers. On the study more broadly: The dose-escalation group included hepatocellular carcinoma, melanoma, renal cell carcinoma and head and neck cancer. It was permissible to have had prior anti-PD-1, anti-PD-L1 or anti-CTLA-4 therapy, and approximately 38% had some.

Assay: immunoSEQ multiplex PCR; the TCRdb copy retains only in-frame clones and omits some. The repertoire holds about 25,000 clones, just over 85% seen once, with approximately 42% in the top ten. Study-level results: Both CD4+ and CD8+ T cell populations in blood had undergone clonal expansion by week 6 at 0.1 to 3.0 mg/kg.

Trimming shortened V by 2 bases and J by 2 bases, and 14 bases separated the two germline ends. The germline gives CDR1 MNHEY, CDR2 SVGAGI. The CDR3 is made up of 16 amino acids. With regard to this clone: Its antigen remains unknown.

This receptor was obtained from an adult with an advanced solid tumor such as melanoma, head and neck, liver or kidney cancer. The gene calls are TRBV6-5 and TRBJ2-3; a weak D match, TRBD2 (6 bases). Sequencing used CD4+ or CD8+ T cells sorted from blood, obtained in a trial of the OX40 agonist ivuxolimab. CDR3 amino acids: CASSYIGAGTTDTQYF. CDR3 sequence (DNA): TGTGCCAGCAGTTACATCGGCGCGGGAACCACAGATACGCAGTATTTT.